This passage covers 26 T cell receptor beta chains from one sample sequenced in a study of cytomegalovirus exposure and HLA in healthy donors. A multiplex PCR was run with 60 Vbeta primers and 13 Jbeta primers. Libraries were prepared by immunoSEQ multiplex PCR; TCRdb keeps only in-frame clonotypes and omits some of them. The sample carries 200,000 or so clones, about 82% recorded once. Material for sequencing was PBMCs. These receptors were taken from a man aged 30-40 years in good health and CMV-seronegative.

V gene TRBV29-1 combines with J gene TRBJ1-5; D remains ambiguous. Germline CDR1 SQVTM, CDR2 ANQGSEA. CDR3 length equals 13 residues. With 4 bases removed from V and 7 bases from J, the gap between germline ends came to 14 bases. The CDR3 DNA is TGCAGCGTTGTTGTCCTCGCGGGGCAGCCCCAGCATTTT. Encoded protein: CSVVVLAGQPQHF.

The rearrangement links TRBV4-1 to TRBJ1-3, with 7 nucleotides matching TRBD1. From germline, CDR1 is MGHRA and CDR2 YSYEKL. The CDR3 length is 16 residues. Trimming cost V 4 bases and J 1 base; bases outside gene matches: 7. The CDR3 nucleotides read TGCGCCAGCAGCCCAGGACAGGTAACTTCTGGAAACACCATATATTTT. It translates to CASSPGQVTSGNTIYF.

This chain connects TRBV28 to TRBJ2-5; 8 bases are a match to TRBD2. V lost 2 bases to trimming and J lost 4 bases; unmatched junction nucleotides: 9. This CDR3 has 16 residues. The germline V gene encodes CDR1 MDHEN and CDR2 SYDVKM. The CDR3 spells CASSLIGGGLSETQYF. The CDR3 coding sequence is TGTGCCAGCAGTTTAATCGGGGGGGGGCTATCAGAGACCCAGTACTTC. The full variable domain, rest sourced from reference TRBV28 and TRBJ2-5, is DVKVTQSSRYLVKRTGEKVFLECVQDMDHENMFWYRQDPGLGLRLIYFSYDVKMKEKGDIPEGYSVSREKKERFSLILESASTNQTSMYLCASSLIGGGLSETQYFGPGTRLLVL.

The V gene is TRBV5-6, the J gene TRBJ2-7; D is possibly TRBD2 (5 bases). Trimming took off 3 bases at V and 3 bases at J, with 13 bases between the two ends. CDR1 is SGHDT and CDR2 is YYEEEE in the germline V gene. The CDR3 runs 14 residues. The CDR3 reads CASSSYNRGYEQYF. The DNA for the CDR3 is TGTGCCAGCAGCTCTTACAACCGGGGCTACGAGCAGTACTTC.

This clone turned up a few times. This chain connects TRBV19 to TRBJ1-1; tentatively, D is TRBD1 (5 bases). V lost 6 bases and J 5 bases, leaving 16 bases between the germline ends. CDR1 and CDR2 from the germline V gene are LNHDA and SQIVND (reference sequence). This CDR3 spans 14 amino acids. In DNA, the CDR3 is TGTGCCAGTAGATCCGGCGGGGGGGGAACTGAAGCTTTCTTT. It is translated as CASRSGGGGTEAFF. Based on the CDR3 plus reference TRBV19 and TRBJ1-1, the full variable domain is DGGITQSPKYLFRKEGQNVTLSCEQNLNHDAMYWYRQDPGQGLRLIYYSQIVNDFQKGDIAEGYSVSREKKESFPLTVTSAQKNPTAFYLCASRSGGGGTEAFFGQGTRLTVV.

The chain couples TRBV18 to TRBJ2-5; 10 bases line up with TRBD2. The CDR3 is 16 amino acids. V gave up 0 bases and J gave up 5 bases; unmatched junction bases: 6. Germline V gene lookup returns CDR1 KGHSH and CDR2 LQKENI. The CDR3 DNA reads TGTGCCAGCTCACCACCGATGCTAGCGGGGGACGAGACCCAGTACTTC. Translation gives CASSPPMLAGDETQYF.

This chain connects TRBV28 to TRBJ2-7; D possibly corresponds to TRBD1 (5 bases). Trimming stripped 6 bases from V and 5 bases from J, with 14 bases between. CDR1 and CDR2 (germline): MDHEN, SYDVKM. CDR3 length equals 13 residues. The CDR3 reads CASRVQGPHEQYF. DNA for the CDR3: TGTGCCAGCAGGGTTCAGGGTCCCCACGAGCAGTACTTC.

The CDR3 here is CASSQTPGLGQGNYGYTF. In DNA form, the CDR3 reads TGTGCCAGCAGCCAGACCCCAGGGCTTGGACAGGGCAACTATGGCTACACCTTC. V usage is TRBV4-2 and J usage is TRBJ1-2; 8 nucleotides line up with TRBD1. Germline CDR1 reads LGHNA; CDR2 reads YNFKEQ. Trimming cost V 3 bases and J 2 bases; bases outside gene matches: 14. The CDR3 is 18 amino acids.

The chain couples TRBV19 to TRBJ1-3, with TRBD1 as a possible D gene (5 bases). The ends were cut back, 6 bases at V and 3 bases at J, with 9 bases in the middle. CDR1 is LNHDA and CDR2 is SQIVND in the germline V gene (reference sequence). CDR3 length: 13 residues. CDR3 loop: CASSQTDGNTIYF. In DNA, the CDR3 is TGTGCCAGTAGCCAGACAGATGGAAACACCATATATTTT.

Of note for this clone: Relative to the germline gene, one junction end is altered; a read error may explain this. The chain is built from TRBV23-1 and TRBJ2-5, with 8 bases fitting TRBD1. Being an ORF, TRBV23-1 has a function that is uncertain. The CDR3 is made up of 16 amino acids. For the CDR3, the DNA is TGCGCCAGCAATCAATCGCAGGACAGGGTAGAAGAGACCCAGTACTTC. Translation gives CASNQSQDRVEETQYF.

V gene TRBV23-1 combines with J gene TRBJ2-5; 9 bases are a match to TRBD1. TRBV23-1 is an ORF; its function is uncertain. The CDR3 contains 21 residues. The trim removed 0 bases at V and 2 bases at J, leaving 19 bases unmatched. The CDR3: CASSQSHFPPDLGTGQETQYF. The DNA for the CDR3 is TGCGCCAGCAGTCAATCTCACTTCCCTCCGGATTTAGGGACAGGGCAAGAGACCCAGTACTTC.

This clone was seen more than once but under ten times. Its ends do not fully match the called genes, so a read error is possible. The chain combines TRBV15 with TRBJ2-1; TRBD2 aligns across 8 bases. The V gene's germline CDR1 is LNHNV and CDR2 YYDKDF (reference sequence). The CDR3 spans 15 residues. CDR3 residues: CATSRDRGGINEQFF. Written as DNA, the CDR3 is TGTGCCACCAGCCGAGACCGGGGGGGGATCAATGAGCAGTTCTTC.

The gene calls are TRBV28 and TRBJ1-1; 7 nucleotides agree with TRBD1. Germline V CDR1 and CDR2: MDHEN, SYDVKM. The CDR3 consists of 13 residues. J was trimmed by 4 bases and V by 4 bases; bases with no gene match: 3. The CDR3 DNA follows: TGTGCCAGCAGTTGGAACAGGGGCACTGAAGCTTTCTTT. It specifies CASSWNRGTEAFF.

This clone was seen only a few times. The J gene is TRBJ2-1, the V gene TRBV5-1; maybe TRBD1 (6 bases). Trimming removed 8 bases at V and 6 bases at J, with 21 bases between. CDR1 and CDR2 from the germline V gene are SGHRS and YFSETQ. This CDR3 has 15 residues. The DNA of the CDR3 is TGCGCCAGTACCCGAGGGGGACACTTTTTCAATGAGCAGTTCTTC. Protein sequence: CASTRGGHFFNEQFF.

This clone was observed a few times. The chain carries TRBV6-1 and TRBJ1-2; D not resolved. This CDR3 contains 11 residues. Per the germline V gene, CDR1 is MNHNS and CDR2 is SASEGT. Trimming stripped 10 bases from V and 8 bases from J, with 14 bases between. CDR3 nucleotide sequence: TGTGCCACCCGCAGCGGTGGCGGCTACACCTTC. Amino acid sequence: CATRSGGGYTF.

The chain links TRBV5-1 to TRBJ1-2; D is possibly TRBD1 (6 bases). Germline assignment: CDR1 SGHRS and CDR2 YFSETQ. Deletions cut 3 bases from V and 7 bases from J, with 13 bases between. The CDR3 has 13 amino acids. The DNA of the CDR3 is TGCGCCAGCAGCTCGGACAGATTCGGTGGCTACACCTTC. This encodes CASSSDRFGGYTF.

The chain joins TRBV7-2 to TRBJ2-1; 11 bases agree with TRBD2. Germline CDR1 reads SGHTA; CDR2 reads FQGNSA. This CDR3 region has 15 residues. V dropped 4 bases and J dropped 5; count of bases not matched to a gene: 4. CDR3 coding DNA: TGTGCCAGCAGCTCTAGCGGGGGGCGGAACAATGAGCAGTTCTTC. Protein product: CASSSSGGRNNEQFF. Drawing the rest from reference TRBV7-2 and TRBJ2-1, the complete variable domain is GAGVSQSPSNKVTEKGKDVELRCDPISGHTALYWYRQSLGQGLEFLIYFQGNSAPDKSGLPSDRFSAERTGGSVSTLTIQRTQQEDSAVYLCASSSSGGRNNEQFFGPGTRLTVL.

The chain employs TRBV2 and TRBJ1-5; TRBD1 matches at 7 bases. The CDR3 loop spans 16 amino acids. Germline values: CDR1 SNHLY, CDR2 FYNNEI. Germline trimming cut 1 base from V and 4 bases from J; bases unmatched to any gene: 7. CDR3 amino acids: CASSEETGLSNQPQHF. Here the CDR3 DNA reads TGTGCCAGCAGTGAAGAGACAGGGTTATCTAATCAGCCCCAGCATTTT.

This chain links TRBV19 with TRBJ2-2; the match to TRBD1 covers 7 bases. The CDR3 has 14 residues. V shed 8 bases and J 1 base; nucleotides not matched to a gene: 4. Germline CDR1 is LNHDA and CDR2 is SQIVND (reference sequence). For the CDR3, the DNA is TGTGCCAGTTCAAGGGGGCTGAACACCGGGGAGCTGTTTTTT. The encoded protein is CASSRGLNTGELFF.

This chain joins TRBV5-1 and TRBJ2-3, with 8 nucleotides matching TRBD2. Germline V gene sequence: CDR1 SGHRS, CDR2 YFSETQ. J gave up 1 base and V 4 bases, and 5 bases lay outside the gene matches. There are 15 residues in the CDR3. The CDR3 spells CASSPGGRGTDTQYF. CDR3 sequence (DNA): TGCGCCAGCAGCCCGGGGGGGCGTGGCACAGATACGCAGTATTTT.

J is TRBJ1-3 and V is TRBV29-1; D gene uncertain. Germline V CDR1 and CDR2: SQVTM, ANQGSEA. The V end was cut by 5 bases, the J end by 3 bases, with 20 bases between. The CDR3 loop spans 16 amino acids. The CDR3 is CSVSEIRPGIGNTIYF. The CDR3 bases are TGCAGCGTTTCGGAAATTAGACCGGGGATTGGAAACACCATATATTTT.

The rearrangement uses TRBV13 and TRBJ2-7; TRBD1 is a possible D gene (6 bases). Germline loops: CDR1 PRHDT, CDR2 FYEKMQ (reference sequence). V lost 1 base and J 2 bases, leaving 9 bases between the germline ends. This CDR3 region has 14 residues. CDR3 residues: CASSLEGGAYEQYF. The CDR3 DNA is TGTGCCAGCAGCTTAGAAGGGGGTGCCTACGAGCAGTACTTC.

This clone was detected a few times. As DNA, the CDR3 is TGTGCCAGCAGGAGCCGGGACTATAAAGAAAAGACCCAGTACTTC. Protein sequence: CASRSRDYKEKTQYF. The rearrangement joins TRBV2 to TRBJ2-5; 7 nucleotides match TRBD2. In germline, CDR1 is SNHLY, CDR2 FYNNEI. The CDR3 is made up of 15 amino acids. Losses at the gene ends were 6 bases for V and 6 bases for J; bases not matched to a gene: 13.

Only one count was recorded for this clone. The V call is TRBV19, the J call TRBJ1-1, with 7 bases fitting TRBD1. Germline V lookup: CDR1 LNHDA, CDR2 SQIVND (reference sequence). J was trimmed by 3 bases and V by 4 bases; bases with no gene match: 2. CDR3 length: 13 amino acids. This CDR3 reads CASSTDRDTEAFF. Here the CDR3 DNA reads TGTGCCAGTAGTACCGACAGGGACACTGAAGCTTTCTTT.

The rearrangement joins TRBV25-1 to TRBJ2-7; 7 nucleotides match TRBD2. V lost 3 bases and J lost 9; bases outside the gene matches: 14. The CDR3 loop spans 15 amino acids. Germline lookup yields CDR1 MGHDK and CDR2 SYGVNS. CDR3 sequence: CASSEWGEGSTRQYF. The CDR3 DNA sequence: TGTGCCAGCAGTGAGTGGGGGGAGGGATCTACGAGGCAGTACTTC.

The chain couples TRBV5-1 to TRBJ2-7; D remains unclear. Trimming left V 2 bases short and J 4 bases short, with 13 bases between. The CDR3 is made up of 14 amino acids. Germline V gene sequence: CDR1 SGHRS, CDR2 YFSETQ. CDR3 coding DNA: TGCGCCAGCAGCTTCGACCCCGAGGATTACGAGCAGTACTTC. This translates into CASSFDPEDYEQYF.